A selection of T cell receptor beta chains follows, all from one sample in a study of cytomegalovirus exposure and HLA in healthy donors. The assay was immunoSEQ multiplex PCR, and TCRdb's table has in-frame clones only and misses some. The sample holds about 84,000 clones, about 77% seen once. The material sequenced was PBMCs. These receptor sequences come from a male donor in good health and CMV-seropositive. The CDR3 runs from the conserved cysteine through the conserved F or W. Each record gives: clone size, J gene, V gene, D gene, CDR3 length, CDR3 protein, CDR3 DNA. The D gene is left open where the match is weak. Where a row states a size, it is once, few, many or the class of an expanded clone; other rows omit it.

clone_size: -; j_call: TRBJ2-7; v_call: TRBV5-4; d_call: TRBD2; cdr3_length: 16; cdr3_aa: CASSGLTSGSSYEQYF; cdr3_nt: TGTGCCAGCAGTGGGTTAACTAGCGGGAGTTCGTACGAGCAGTACTTC
clone_size: few; j_call: TRBJ2-7; v_call: TRBV13; d_call: -; cdr3_length: 16; cdr3_aa: CASSLEGGGPSYEQYF; cdr3_nt: TGTGCCAGCAGCTTAGAGGGGGGAGGGCCATCCTACGAGCAGTACTTC
clone_size: -; j_call: TRBJ2-1; v_call: TRBV28; d_call: TRBD2; cdr3_length: 16; cdr3_aa: CASSLEGTSDRNEQFF; cdr3_nt: TGTGCCAGCAGTCTAGAGGGGACTAGCGATAGGAATGAGCAGTTCTTC
clone_size: -; j_call: TRBJ2-1; v_call: TRBV5-4; d_call: TRBD2; cdr3_length: 14; cdr3_aa: CASSLTSGDGEQFF; cdr3_nt: TGTGCCAGCAGCTTGACTAGCGGAGATGGTGAGCAGTTCTTC
clone_size: -; j_call: TRBJ1-4; v_call: TRBV7-9; d_call: -; cdr3_length: 18; cdr3_aa: CAISGEGLLAPFPPKLFF; cdr3_nt: TGTGCCATCAGCGGCGAGGGACTGCTAGCCCCATTCCCTCCAAAACTGTTTTTT
clone_size: -; j_call: TRBJ2-1; v_call: TRBV4-2; d_call: TRBD1; cdr3_length: 18; cdr3_aa: CASSQELVRQGALDEQFF; cdr3_nt: TGTGCCAGCAGCCAAGAATTAGTAAGACAGGGGGCGCTGGATGAGCAGTTCTTC
clone_size: -; j_call: TRBJ1-5; v_call: TRBV28; d_call: -; cdr3_length: 15; cdr3_aa: CASSLGGLGDQPQHF; cdr3_nt: TGTGCCAGCAGTTTGGGAGGCTTAGGGGATCAGCCCCAGCATTTT
clone_size: -; j_call: TRBJ1-3; v_call: TRBV7-6; d_call: -; cdr3_length: 16; cdr3_aa: CASSRGRGDSGNTIYF; cdr3_nt: TGTGCCAGCAGCCGCGGAAGGGGCGACTCTGGAAACACCATATATTTT
clone_size: -; j_call: TRBJ2-5; v_call: TRBV9; d_call: -; cdr3_length: 14; cdr3_aa: CASSTALRLGTQYF; cdr3_nt: TGTGCCAGCAGCACGGCCCTTCGACTGGGGACCCAGTACTTC
clone_size: -; j_call: TRBJ2-7; v_call: TRBV30; d_call: TRBD1; cdr3_length: 14; cdr3_aa: CAWNSGTGHYEQYF; cdr3_nt: TGTGCCTGGAATTCCGGGACAGGGCATTACGAGCAGTACTTC
clone_size: -; j_call: TRBJ1-5; v_call: TRBV27; d_call: -; cdr3_length: 14; cdr3_aa: CASSFGRLDQPQHF; cdr3_nt: TGTGCCAGCAGTTTTGGCCGTCTCGATCAGCCCCAGCATTTT
clone_size: -; j_call: TRBJ2-1; v_call: TRBV7-9; d_call: -; cdr3_length: 14; cdr3_aa: CASTTLVLINEQFF; cdr3_nt: TGTGCCAGCACCACCCTGGTACTTATCAATGAGCAGTTCTTC
clone_size: -; j_call: TRBJ1-1; v_call: TRBV28; d_call: -; cdr3_length: 12; cdr3_aa: CASSWLNTEAFF; cdr3_nt: TGTGCCAGCAGTTGGCTGAACACTGAAGCTTTCTTT
clone_size: few; j_call: TRBJ1-5; v_call: TRBV4-2; d_call: TRBD1; cdr3_length: 16; cdr3_aa: CASSQKDRNSNQPQHF; cdr3_nt: TGTGCCAGCAGCCAAAAGGACAGGAATAGCAATCAGCCCCAGCATTTT
clone_size: once; j_call: TRBJ2-1; v_call: TRBV9; d_call: -; cdr3_length: 15; cdr3_aa: CASSVAGGSYNEQFF; cdr3_nt: TGTGCCAGCAGCGTAGCTGGCGGTTCCTACAATGAGCAGTTCTTC
clone_size: few; j_call: TRBJ2-1; v_call: TRBV6-6; d_call: TRBD2; cdr3_length: 12; cdr3_aa: CASSRGLAGEIF; cdr3_nt: TGTGCCAGCAGTCGAGGACTAGCGGGAGAGATCTTC
clone_size: -; j_call: TRBJ2-7; v_call: TRBV25-1; d_call: -; cdr3_length: 14; cdr3_aa: CASRSDRSSYEQYF; cdr3_nt: TGTGCCAGCAGATCCGACAGAAGCTCCTACGAGCAGTACTTC
clone_size: -; j_call: TRBJ1-1; v_call: TRBV29-1; d_call: -; cdr3_length: 14; cdr3_aa: CSVGHAPSDTEAFF; cdr3_nt: TGCAGCGTGGGACACGCACCTTCGGACACTGAAGCTTTCTTT
clone_size: -; j_call: TRBJ2-7; v_call: TRBV7-9; d_call: TRBD1; cdr3_length: 18; cdr3_aa: CASSSTGTGYKLTYEQYF; cdr3_nt: TGTGCCAGCAGCTCCACCGGGACAGGGTATAAGCTAACCTACGAGCAGTACTTC
clone_size: -; j_call: TRBJ2-3; v_call: TRBV27; d_call: TRBD1; cdr3_length: 13; cdr3_aa: CASSFDRGGTQYF; cdr3_nt: TGTGCCAGCAGTTTTGACAGGGGTGGCACGCAGTATTTT
clone_size: once; j_call: TRBJ2-7; v_call: TRBV2; d_call: TRBD2; cdr3_length: 15; cdr3_aa: CASSQRTGTSYEQYF; cdr3_nt: TGTGCCAGCAGCCAAAGAACCGGGACTAGCTACGAGCAGTACTTC
clone_size: -; j_call: TRBJ2-3; v_call: TRBV4-1; d_call: -; cdr3_length: 18; cdr3_aa: CAIRPGRLDRTSTDTQYF; cdr3_nt: TGCGCCATCAGGCCTGGCCGCCTAGATCGGACTAGCACAGATACGCAGTATTTT
clone_size: -; j_call: TRBJ2-1; v_call: TRBV5-5; d_call: -; cdr3_length: 16; cdr3_aa: CASSSPVGGSYNEQFF; cdr3_nt: TGTGCCAGCAGTTCGCCAGTAGGGGGTTCCTACAATGAGCAGTTCTTC
clone_size: -; j_call: TRBJ1-2; v_call: TRBV21-1; d_call: -; cdr3_length: 11; cdr3_aa: CASSKGTGSDF; cdr3_nt: TGTGCCAGCAGCAAAGGAACAGGTTCCGACTTC
clone_size: -; j_call: TRBJ2-7; v_call: TRBV6-5; d_call: -; cdr3_length: 13; cdr3_aa: CASTSGAVYEQYF; cdr3_nt: TGTGCCAGCACTAGTGGGGCAGTCTACGAGCAGTACTTC
clone_size: -; j_call: TRBJ2-6; v_call: TRBV5-4; d_call: -; cdr3_length: 17; cdr3_aa: CASRPLSRGSGANVLTF; cdr3_nt: TGTGCCAGCAGGCCCTTATCCCGGGGCTCTGGGGCCAACGTCCTGACTTTC
clone_size: -; j_call: TRBJ2-7; v_call: TRBV4-2; d_call: -; cdr3_length: 14; cdr3_aa: CASSQDLILYEQYF; cdr3_nt: TGTGCCAGCAGCCAAGATCTAATCCTCTACGAGCAGTACTTC
clone_size: -; j_call: TRBJ2-1; v_call: TRBV5-1; d_call: TRBD2; cdr3_length: 16; cdr3_aa: CASSRGLANTYNEQFF; cdr3_nt: TGCGCCAGCAGCAGGGGACTAGCGAACACCTACAATGAGCAGTTCTTC
clone_size: -; j_call: TRBJ1-5; v_call: TRBV9; d_call: -; cdr3_length: 15; cdr3_aa: CASSVGGRSNQPQHF; cdr3_nt: TGTGCCAGCAGCGTAGGGGGGCGCAGTAATCAGCCCCAGCATTTT
clone_size: -; j_call: TRBJ2-5; v_call: TRBV5-4; d_call: -; cdr3_length: 17; cdr3_aa: CASSLMLDTILGGTQYF; cdr3_nt: TGTGCCAGCAGCTTGATGCTCGACACAATCCTCGGTGGGACCCAGTACTTC
clone_size: -; j_call: TRBJ2-7; v_call: TRBV7-2; d_call: -; cdr3_length: 13; cdr3_aa: CASRKEEAYEQYF; cdr3_nt: TGTGCCAGTCGGAAGGAGGAAGCCTACGAGCAGTACTTC
clone_size: -; j_call: TRBJ2-3; v_call: TRBV7-9; d_call: -; cdr3_length: 14; cdr3_aa: CASSPWTSTDTQYF; cdr3_nt: TGTGCCAGCAGCCCCTGGACTAGCACAGATACGCAGTATTTT
clone_size: -; j_call: TRBJ2-7; v_call: TRBV6-1; d_call: TRBD1; cdr3_length: 15; cdr3_aa: CASSPMGTDSYEQYF; cdr3_nt: TGTGCCAGCAGCCCCATGGGGACAGACTCCTACGAGCAGTACTTC
clone_size: -; j_call: TRBJ2-3; v_call: TRBV5-1; d_call: -; cdr3_length: 15; cdr3_aa: CASSFRPGDFDTQYF; cdr3_nt: TGCGCCAGCAGCTTCCGCCCGGGTGATTTCGATACGCAGTATTTT
clone_size: -; j_call: TRBJ2-7; v_call: TRBV21-1; d_call: -; cdr3_length: 16; cdr3_aa: CASSKGAVVAGYEQYF; cdr3_nt: TGTGCCAGCAGCAAAGGTGCGGTTGTAGCGGGATACGAGCAGTACTTC
clone_size: -; j_call: TRBJ2-2; v_call: TRBV19; d_call: -; cdr3_length: 15; cdr3_aa: CASRTTRSGAGELFF; cdr3_nt: TGTGCCAGTAGAACGACTAGGTCTGGCGCCGGGGAGCTGTTTTTT
clone_size: few; j_call: TRBJ1-1; v_call: TRBV2; d_call: TRBD1; cdr3_length: 14; cdr3_aa: CASRNDGQGTEAFF; cdr3_nt: TGTGCCAGCAGAAACGACGGACAGGGCACTGAAGCTTTCTTT